The clone carrying this TCR beta chain was picked up many times. With 3 bases removed from V and 14 bases from J, the gap between germline ends came to 20 bases. CDR3 length: 15 residues. Total RNA was isolated from whole blood that had not been fractionated. In TCRdb, the 5' RACE reads were re-called with MiXCR into one record per CDR3 protein. This sample has about 140,000 distinct CDR3 sequences, with 4.1% found just once. The data are from a study of human T cells and chemical hapten exposure. Study context: TCR yield per sample varied, mainly due to pooled library volumes.

The chain combines TRBV12-3 or TRBV12-4 with TRBJ1-6; D ambiguous. The clonotype was recovered from a female donor in good health. The CDR3 sequence: CASSFQDGGFGTLHF. CDR3 nucleotide sequence: TGTGCCAGCAGTTTTCAAGATGGCGGATTCGGGACCCTCCACTTT.